The 12 T cell receptor beta chains below were found in one sample sequenced in a study of cytomegalovirus exposure and HLA in healthy donors. The PCR contained 60 Vbeta and 13 Jbeta primers. TCRdb's table, derived via immunoSEQ multiplex PCR, lists solely in-frame clones and lacks some. The sample has fewer than 200,000 clones, approximately 80% seen once. The specimen was PBMCs. All receptors come from a girl aged 2 to 9 in good health and CMV-seropositive.

The V gene is TRBV5-1, the J gene TRBJ1-1; TRBD1 might be the D (6 bases). This CDR3 has 14 residues. Per the germline V gene, CDR1 is SGHRS and CDR2 is YFSETQ. Trimming took off 4 bases at V and 3 bases at J, with 13 bases between the two ends. CDR3 coding DNA: TGCGCCAGCAGCGTTAACAGGGCGGACACTGAAGCTTTCTTT. The encoded protein is CASSVNRADTEAFF.

The chain employs TRBV10-2 and TRBJ1-1; TRBD1 matches 7 bases. V dropped 3 bases and J dropped 1; count of bases not matched to a gene: 5. From germline, CDR1 is WSHSY and CDR2 SAAADI. This CDR3 is built from 15 residues. CDR3 region: CASSDPGQPNTEAFF. CDR3 nucleotides: TGCGCCAGCAGTGATCCGGGACAGCCGAACACTGAAGCTTTCTTT.

V and J are TRBV19 and TRBJ2-1; TRBD2 aligns across 8 bases. This CDR3 has 15 amino acids. The ends lost 5 bases at V and 2 bases at J; junction bases unmatched: 5. Germline CDR1 reads LNHDA; CDR2 reads SQIVND (reference sequence). This chain's CDR3 is CASSLSGDAYNEQFF. CDR3 bases: TGTGCCAGTAGTCTTAGCGGGGACGCCTACAATGAGCAGTTCTTC. Full variable domain (missing parts from reference TRBV19 and TRBJ2-1): DGGITQSPKYLFRKEGQNVTLSCEQNLNHDAMYWYRQDPGQGLRLIYYSQIVNDFQKGDIAEGYSVSREKKESFPLTVTSAQKNPTAFYLCASSLSGDAYNEQFFGPGTRLTVL.

The chain is built from TRBV7-6 and TRBJ1-1, with unresolved D. With 2 bases removed from V and 4 bases from J, the gap between germline ends came to 14 bases. The germline gives CDR1 SGHVS, CDR2 FNYEAQ. This CDR3 comprises 15 residues. This CDR3 is CASSLYSGSSTEAFF. The CDR3 bases are TGTGCCAGCAGCTTATACTCCGGGAGTAGCACTGAAGCTTTCTTT. Looking up the rest from reference TRBV7-6 and TRBJ1-1 gives the full variable domain: GAGVSQSPRYKVTKRGQDVALRCDPISGHVSLYWYRQALGQGPEFLTYFNYEAQQDKSGLPNDRFSAERPEGSISTLTIQRTEQRDSAMYRCASSLYSGSSTEAFFGQGTRLTVV.

This chain links TRBV13 with TRBJ1-6, with unresolved D. V was shortened by 7 bases and J by 3 bases, with 22 bases between the two germline ends. In germline, CDR1 is PRHDT, CDR2 FYEKMQ (reference sequence). The CDR3 runs 18 residues. This CDR3 is CASKQSYSGEGYNSPLHF. The DNA for the CDR3 is TGTGCCAGCAAACAATCCTATTCGGGAGAGGGCTATAATTCACCCCTCCACTTT.

This clone was seen only a few times. This sequence joins TRBV5-6 and TRBJ2-7; TRBD2 matches 7 bases. The length of the CDR3 is 16 residues. Germline CDR1 and CDR2: SGHDT and YYEEEE. J lost 0 bases, V lost 0 bases, and 6 bases had no gene match. CDR3 residues: CASSLGGRGISYEQYF. The CDR3 nucleotides read TGTGCCAGCAGCTTGGGCGGGCGGGGGATCTCCTACGAGCAGTACTTC.

This chain links TRBV9 with TRBJ2-5; TRBD2 matches 10 bases. The CDR3 contains 17 residues. The germline gives CDR1 SGDLS, CDR2 YYNGEE. The junction had 7 bases not matched to a gene; V was cut back by 0 bases and J by 2 bases. The CDR3 spells CASSVAASGSKQETQYF. The CDR3 DNA reads TGTGCCAGCAGCGTAGCCGCTAGCGGGAGTAAGCAAGAGACCCAGTACTTC.

This clone showed up just once. V gene TRBV11-2 combines with J gene TRBJ1-4, with D uncertain. This CDR3 has 14 amino acids. Trimming took off 1 base at V and 7 bases at J, with 10 bases between the two ends. Germline V gives CDR1 SGHAT, CDR2 FQNNGV. The CDR3 region is CASSLAGKVEKLFF. The CDR3 DNA reads TGTGCCAGCAGCTTAGCGGGGAAAGTTGAAAAACTGTTTTTT. Full variable domain (missing parts from reference TRBV11-2 and TRBJ1-4): EAGVAQSPRYKIIEKRQSVAFWCNPISGHATLYWYQQILGQGPKLLIQFQNNGVVDDSQLPKDRFSAERLKGVDSTLKIQPAKLEDSAVYLCASSLAGKVEKLFFGSGTQLSVL.

This clone was observed once. The chain joins TRBV9 to TRBJ2-1; D unresolved. The germline gives CDR1 SGDLS, CDR2 YYNGEE. Between the trimmed V and J ends, which lost 3 bases and 4 bases, there was a span of 8 bases. The CDR3 has 13 residues. For the CDR3, the DNA is TGTGCCAGCAGCGAGTCGGAGTACAATGAGCAGTTCTTC. This codes for CASSESEYNEQFF.

This clone was picked up one time. This chain joins TRBV2 and TRBJ2-5, with 7 bases identical to TRBD2. The junction had 6 bases not matched to a gene; V was cut back by 9 bases and J by 5 bases. CDR3 length: 12 amino acids. CDR1 SNHLY and CDR2 FYNNEI come from the germline V gene. The CDR3 coding sequence is TGTGCCAGTAAAAGCGGGGTTGAGACCCAGTACTTC. Protein: CASKSGVETQYF.

The rearrangement joins TRBV18 to TRBJ2-1, with 7 bases matching TRBD1. The junction had 8 bases not matched to a gene; V was cut back by 4 bases and J by 2 bases. This CDR3 has 16 amino acids. Germline V gives CDR1 KGHSH, CDR2 LQKENI. This chain's CDR3 is CASSLEPGQTYNEQFF. CDR3 DNA: TGTGCCAGCTCACTCGAACCGGGACAGACCTACAATGAGCAGTTCTTC.

J is TRBJ1-2 and V is TRBV28; D perhaps matches TRBD1 (6 bases). V was trimmed by 3 bases and J by 4 bases, leaving 9 bases between them. Germline V gene data show CDR1 as MDHEN and CDR2 as SYDVKM. The CDR3 sequence is 13 residues long. The CDR3 protein is CASSFYRAYGYTF. CDR3 in DNA: TGTGCCAGCAGTTTCTACAGGGCCTATGGCTACACCTTC.